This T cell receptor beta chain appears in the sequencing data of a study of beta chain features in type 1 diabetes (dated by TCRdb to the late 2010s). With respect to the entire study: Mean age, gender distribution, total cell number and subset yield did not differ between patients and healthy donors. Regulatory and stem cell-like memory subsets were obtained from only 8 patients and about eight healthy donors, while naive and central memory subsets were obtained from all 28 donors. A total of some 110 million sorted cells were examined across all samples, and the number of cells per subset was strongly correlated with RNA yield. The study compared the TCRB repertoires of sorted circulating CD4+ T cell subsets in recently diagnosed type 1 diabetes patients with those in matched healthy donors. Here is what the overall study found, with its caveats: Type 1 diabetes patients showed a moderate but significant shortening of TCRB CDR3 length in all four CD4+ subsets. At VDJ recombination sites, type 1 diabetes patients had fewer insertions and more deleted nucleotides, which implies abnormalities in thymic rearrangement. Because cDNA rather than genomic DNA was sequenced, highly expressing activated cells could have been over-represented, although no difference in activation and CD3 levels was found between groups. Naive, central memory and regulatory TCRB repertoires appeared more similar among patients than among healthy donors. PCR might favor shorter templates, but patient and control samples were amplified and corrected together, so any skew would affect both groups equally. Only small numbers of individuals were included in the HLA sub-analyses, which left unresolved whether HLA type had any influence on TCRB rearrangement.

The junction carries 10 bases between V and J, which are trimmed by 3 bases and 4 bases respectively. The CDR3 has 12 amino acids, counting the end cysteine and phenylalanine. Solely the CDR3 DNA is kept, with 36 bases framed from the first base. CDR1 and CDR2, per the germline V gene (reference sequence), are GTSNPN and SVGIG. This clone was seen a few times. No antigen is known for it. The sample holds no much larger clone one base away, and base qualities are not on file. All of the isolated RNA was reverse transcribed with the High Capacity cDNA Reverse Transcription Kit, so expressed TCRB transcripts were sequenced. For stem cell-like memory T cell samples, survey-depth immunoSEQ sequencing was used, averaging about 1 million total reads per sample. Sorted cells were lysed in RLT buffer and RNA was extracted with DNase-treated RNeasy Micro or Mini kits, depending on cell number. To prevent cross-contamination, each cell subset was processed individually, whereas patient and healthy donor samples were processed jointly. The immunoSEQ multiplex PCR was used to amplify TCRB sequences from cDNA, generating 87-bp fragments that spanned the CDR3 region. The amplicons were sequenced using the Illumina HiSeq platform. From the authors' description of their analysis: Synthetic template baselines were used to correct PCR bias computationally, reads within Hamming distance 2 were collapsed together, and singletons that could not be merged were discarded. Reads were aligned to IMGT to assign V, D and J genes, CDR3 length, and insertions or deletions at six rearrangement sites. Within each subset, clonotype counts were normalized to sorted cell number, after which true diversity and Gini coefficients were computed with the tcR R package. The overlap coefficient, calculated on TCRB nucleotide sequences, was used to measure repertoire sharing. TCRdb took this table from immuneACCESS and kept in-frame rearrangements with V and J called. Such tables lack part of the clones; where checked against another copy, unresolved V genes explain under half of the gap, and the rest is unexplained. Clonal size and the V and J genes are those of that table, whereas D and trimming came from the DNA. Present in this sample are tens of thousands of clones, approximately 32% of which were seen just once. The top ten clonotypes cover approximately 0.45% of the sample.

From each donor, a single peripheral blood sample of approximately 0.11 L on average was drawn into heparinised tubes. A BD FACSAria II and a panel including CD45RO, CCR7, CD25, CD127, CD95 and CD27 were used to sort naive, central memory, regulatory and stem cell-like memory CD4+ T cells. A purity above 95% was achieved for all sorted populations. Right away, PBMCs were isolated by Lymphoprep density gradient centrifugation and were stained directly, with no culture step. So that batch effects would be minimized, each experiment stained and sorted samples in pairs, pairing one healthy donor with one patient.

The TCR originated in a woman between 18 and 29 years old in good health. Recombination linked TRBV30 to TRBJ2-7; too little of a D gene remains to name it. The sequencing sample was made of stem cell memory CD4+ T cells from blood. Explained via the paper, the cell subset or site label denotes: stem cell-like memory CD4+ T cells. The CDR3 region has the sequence CAWSPQNYEQYF. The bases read TGTGCCTGGAGCCCCCAGAATTACGAGCAGTACTTC. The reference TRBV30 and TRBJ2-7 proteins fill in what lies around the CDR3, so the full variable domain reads SQTIHQWPATLVQPVGSPLSLECTVEGTSNPNLYWYRQAAGRGLQLLFYSVGIGQISSEVPQNLSASRPQDRQFILSSKKLLLSDSGFYLCAWSPQNYEQYFGPGTRLTVT.